These 13 T cell receptor beta chains came from one sample sequenced in a study of cytomegalovirus exposure and HLA in healthy donors. The PCR had 60 Vbeta and 13 Jbeta primers. Here immunoSEQ multiplex PCR was the method, and the copy in TCRdb shows in-frame clones only, minus some. The data show 150,000 to 180,000 clones, approximately 80% seen once. Sequenced: PBMCs. Receptors originate from a woman aged 40 to 50 in good health and CMV-seropositive.

The chain has TRBV30 and TRBJ2-3; the match to TRBD2 covers 12 bases. With 5 bases clipped from V and 3 bases from J, the junction kept 6 bases outside the gene matches. CDR3 length equals 15 residues. In germline, CDR1 is GTSNPN, CDR2 SVGIG (reference sequence). CDR3 region: CAWLLAGGKTDTQYF. CDR3 in DNA: TGTGCCTGGCTACTAGCGGGAGGCAAGACAGATACGCAGTATTTT.

This rearrangement joins TRBV12-2 to TRBJ2-7; TRBD1, as called in the table, went unchecked against the DNA. TRBV12-2 corresponds to a pseudogene. The CDR3 sequence is 16 residues long. CDR3 in amino acids: CASRQPTGTGLHEQYF. The CDR3, as DNA: TGTGCAAGTCGCCAGCCAACCGGGACAGGGCTCCACGAGCAGTACTTC.

This clone was seen a handful of times. The same CDR3 arises from other DNA sequences in this sample as well. This sequence joins TRBV5-1 and TRBJ2-5; 7 bases map to TRBD2. Germline values: CDR1 SGHRS, CDR2 YFSETQ. The CDR3 has 13 amino acids. J was trimmed by 5 bases and V by 2 bases; bases with no gene match: 3. CDR3 DNA: TGCGCCAGCAGCTTTGGGGGGGGTGAGACCCAGTACTTC. Translating it yields CASSFGGGETQYF.

The chain combines TRBV30 with TRBJ1-3, with 9 bases fitting TRBD1. Looked up from germline, CDR1 is GTSNPN and CDR2 is SVGIG (reference sequence). V gave up 8 bases and J gave up 2 bases; unmatched junction bases: 7. The CDR3 consists of 14 residues. For the CDR3, the DNA is TGTGCCAGAACAGGGGGCTTAGCTGGAAACACCATATATTTT. Its protein product is CARTGGLAGNTIYF.

This clone was counted a few times. This chain uses TRBV18 with TRBJ2-3; possible D gene TRBD1, 6 bases. V was trimmed by 6 bases and J by 0 bases, leaving 16 bases between them. The germline gives CDR1 KGHSH, CDR2 LQKENI. The CDR3 totals 16 residues. DNA of the CDR3: TGTGCCAGCTCCCGAGGGCACAGGGAAAGCACAGATACGCAGTATTTT. It specifies CASSRGHRESTDTQYF.

The chain has TRBV19 and TRBJ2-2; D is perhaps TRBD1 (7 bases). Trimming removed 6 bases at V and 6 bases at J, with 14 bases between. The CDR3 length is 14 residues. Germline CDR1 and CDR2: LNHDA and SQIVND (reference sequence). DNA of the CDR3: TGTGCCAGTAGGGTTCAGGGGGGAGCCGGGGAGCTGTTTTTT. This sequence encodes CASRVQGGAGELFF. The whole variable domain, remainder taken from reference TRBV19 and TRBJ2-2, is DGGITQSPKYLFRKEGQNVTLSCEQNLNHDAMYWYRQDPGQGLRLIYYSQIVNDFQKGDIAEGYSVSREKKESFPLTVTSAQKNPTAFYLCASRVQGGAGELFFGEGSRLTVL.

The chain couples TRBV16 to TRBJ1-3, with 11 bases fitting TRBD1. Per the germline V gene, CDR1 is KGHSY and CDR2 is FQNENV. V lost 4 bases to trimming and J lost 3 bases; unmatched junction nucleotides: 8. This CDR3 spans 17 amino acids. The CDR3 reads CASSPAPGQGDGNTIYF. The CDR3 DNA follows: TGTGCCAGCAGCCCCGCGCCGGGACAGGGGGATGGAAACACCATATATTTT.

This chain joins TRBV19 and TRBJ2-5, with 13 bases identical to TRBD2. Germline-derived CDR1 and CDR2 are LNHDA and SQIVND (reference sequence). V shed 4 bases, J shed 5 bases, and the junction held 7 bases outside the gene matches. This CDR3 contains 16 residues. The CDR3: CASSTGLAGVGETQYF. The CDR3 coding sequence is TGTGCCAGTAGTACCGGACTAGCGGGAGTGGGGGAGACCCAGTACTTC.

V and J are TRBV2 and TRBJ2-7; TRBD1 agrees at 8 bases. CDR1 is SNHLY, CDR2 FYNNEI, per germline. The CDR3 runs to 16 residues. V shed 7 bases and J 1 base; nucleotides not matched to a gene: 12. DNA of the CDR3: TGTGCCAGCACCCAAAATGACAGGGGCCTATCCTACGAGCAGTACTTC. Amino acid sequence: CASTQNDRGLSYEQYF.

The chain uses TRBV5-1 and TRBJ2-1; maybe TRBD2 (6 bases). V dropped 0 bases and J dropped 2 bases, with 9 bases sitting between them. CDR3 length: 15 amino acids. Germline V lookup: CDR1 SGHRS, CDR2 YFSETQ. The CDR3 region is CASSLEGGTYNEQFF. DNA of the CDR3: TGCGCCAGCAGCTTGGAAGGAGGGACCTACAATGAGCAGTTCTTC.

The chain employs TRBV2 and TRBJ2-7, with D possibly being TRBD2 (5 bases). The CDR3 has 15 amino acids. With 1 base removed from V and 0 bases from J, the gap between germline ends came to 10 bases. Germline V gene sequence: CDR1 SNHLY, CDR2 FYNNEI. The CDR3 coding sequence is TGTGCCAGCAGTGAAGGCGGGTTCCGCTCCTACGAGCAGTACTTC. Residues: CASSEGGFRSYEQYF.

To note about this clone: Other DNA variants within this sample encode the same CDR3. The chain employs TRBV5-1 and TRBJ2-7, with D unresolved. CDR1 and CDR2 (germline): SGHRS, YFSETQ. The CDR3 totals 13 residues. Deletions cut 0 bases from V and 3 bases from J, with 7 bases between. The CDR3 DNA sequence: TGCGCCAGCAGCTTGGATGGTAGCTACGAGCAGTACTTC. Amino acid sequence: CASSLDGSYEQYF. The whole variable domain, filled in from reference TRBV5-1 and TRBJ2-7, reads KAGVTQTPRYLIKTRGQQVTLSCSPISGHRSVSWYQQTPGQGLQFLFEYFSETQRNKGNFPGRFSGRQFSNSRSEMNVSTLELGDSALYLCASSLDGSYEQYFGPGTRLTVT.

CDR3 amino acids: CASSFATGVSNEQFF. In DNA, the CDR3 is TGTGCCAGCAGCTTCGCGACAGGGGTATCCAATGAGCAGTTCTTC. The V gene is TRBV5-6, the J gene TRBJ2-1; 8 bases map to TRBD1. J lost 6 bases, V lost 2 bases, and 7 bases had no gene match. The CDR3 is 15 amino acids. Germline CDR1 and CDR2: SGHDT and YYEEEE.